This T cell receptor (beta chain) was retrieved from a study of cytomegalovirus exposure and HLA in healthy donors. The CDR3 spans 13 residues. V was pared by 7 bases and J by 3 bases, with 12 bases between. In germline, CDR1 is MDHEN, CDR2 SYDVKM. This clone was found once. The PCR was carried out with 60 Vbeta primers and 13 Jbeta primers. Sequenced by immunoSEQ multiplex PCR; TCRdb stores in-frame clones only, minus some. The table has about 120,000 clones, roughly 80% seen once. The TCR was taken from a woman in her thirties or forties in good health and CMV-seronegative. Sequenced material: PBMCs. The chain couples TRBV28 to TRBJ1-1, with D tentatively TRBD1 (6 bases). DNA for the CDR3: TGTGCCAGCACTCGGACAGACTACACTGAAGCTTTCTTT. It specifies CASTRTDYTEAFF. The full variable domain, completed using reference TRBV28 and TRBJ1-1, is DVKVTQSSRYLVKRTGEKVFLECVQDMDHENMFWYRQDPGLGLRLIYFSYDVKMKEKGDIPEGYSVSREKKERFSLILESASTNQTSMYLCASTRTDYTEAFFGQGTRLTVV.